The 7 T cell receptor beta chains given below trace back to one sample, sequenced in a study of T cells in Graves' hyperthyroidism and ophthalmopathy. Amplification yielded TCR beta CDR3 regions, with RNA transcripts as the source. Initially, a first-round RT-PCR of the TCR CDR3 employed the HTBI primer set. MiXCR, run by TCRdb on the multiplex PCR reads, gives a single entry per CDR3 protein. The sample yields under 350,000 distinct CDR3 sequences, 15% to 20% seen once. The sequenced material came from blood. These receptors were taken from a woman between 45 and 60 years old with Graves' hyperthyroidism.

This clonotype was detected many times. The gene calls are TRBV7-2 and TRBJ2-3; D is possibly TRBD2 (7 bases). Trimming removed 4 bases at V and 2 bases at J, with 19 bases between. CDR1 and CDR2 from the germline V gene are SGHTA and FQGNSA. This CDR3 has 17 amino acids. The CDR3 here is CASSSPGGRRLTDTQYF. In DNA, the CDR3 is TGTGCCAGCAGCTCCCCGGGGGGCCGACGACTCACAGATACGCAGTATTTT.

A remark on this clonotype: The junction shows a germline mismatch at one end, possibly a read error. The V call is TRBV7-9, the J call TRBJ1-5; no clear D gene. The CDR3 covers 12 residues. CDR1 and CDR2 from the germline V gene are SEHNR and FQNEAQ (reference sequence). Here the CDR3 DNA reads TGTGCCAACAGCCCGGACAATCAGCCCCAGCATTTT. Protein product: CANSPDNQPQHF.

V and J are TRBV4-1 and TRBJ1-2, with a possible D match to TRBD1 (5 bases). The CDR3 has 17 amino acids. Germline assignment: CDR1 MGHRA and CDR2 YSYEKL. V gave up 1 base and J gave up 5 bases, with 20 bases separating them. The CDR3 DNA sequence: TGCGCCAGCAGCCAAGGATACCGGGACTCCACTCTGTATGGCTACACCTTC. Amino acids: CASSQGYRDSTLYGYTF.

This clonotype occurred a few times. The V gene is TRBV5-1, the J gene TRBJ1-2; TRBD1 agrees at 7 bases. From germline, CDR1 is SGHRS and CDR2 YFSETQ. This CDR3 comprises 12 residues. The trim removed 0 bases at V and 8 bases at J, leaving 1 base unmatched. DNA of the CDR3: TGCGCCAGCAGCTTGGGGGACAGCGGCTACACCTTC. Its protein product is CASSLGDSGYTF.

This clonotype has just a few counts. The chain combines TRBV2 with TRBJ1-5; 11 positions match TRBD1. CDR1 and CDR2 from the germline V gene are SNHLY and FYNNEI. The CDR3 loop spans 14 amino acids. The V segment lost 7 bases and the J segment 6 bases; nucleotides outside the gene matches: 5. As DNA, the CDR3 is TGTGCCAGCAATGGACAGGGGGCGGGTCAGCCCCAGCATTTT. Its translation is CASNGQGAGQPQHF.

At least ten counts were recorded for this clonotype. The chain couples TRBV2 to TRBJ1-1, with 7 nucleotides matching TRBD1. Germline CDR1 SNHLY, CDR2 FYNNEI. The CDR3 sequence is 13 residues long. V lost 3 bases and J lost 4; bases outside the gene matches: 2. Here the CDR3 DNA reads TGTGCCAGCAGTGAGCAGGGGGGCACTGAAGCTTTCTTT. Translating it yields CASSEQGGTEAFF.

In this sample, this clonotype turned up many times. V and J are TRBV6-1 and TRBJ2-7, with 7 bases matching TRBD2. This CDR3 is built from 14 residues. From germline, CDR1 is MNHNS and CDR2 SASEGT. The junction had 5 bases not matched to a gene; V was cut back by 6 bases and J by 0 bases. The CDR3 is CASRPVAGSYEQYF. The CDR3 DNA follows: TGTGCCAGCAGGCCCGTAGCGGGCTCCTACGAGCAGTACTTC.